This T cell receptor (beta chain) was captured in a study of cytomegalovirus exposure and HLA in healthy donors. PCR employed 60 Vbeta and 13 Jbeta primers. The table came from immunoSEQ multiplex PCR; TCRdb's copy has only in-frame clones and leaves some out. The sample yields roughly 110,000 clones, roughly four fifths seen once. The TCR was taken from a male donor in good health and CMV-seropositive. The sequenced sample was PBMCs.

The CDR3 nucleotides are TGTGCCAGCAGTTCGGTGGGCGGGGGGAAACAAGAGACCCAGTACTTC. Translating it yields CASSSVGGGKQETQYF. The chain carries TRBV28 and TRBJ2-5, with 8 bases identical to TRBD2. The germline CDR1 and CDR2 sequences are MDHEN and SYDVKM. The length of the CDR3 is 16 residues. Trimming removed 4 bases from V and 2 bases from J; junction bases left unmatched: 9.